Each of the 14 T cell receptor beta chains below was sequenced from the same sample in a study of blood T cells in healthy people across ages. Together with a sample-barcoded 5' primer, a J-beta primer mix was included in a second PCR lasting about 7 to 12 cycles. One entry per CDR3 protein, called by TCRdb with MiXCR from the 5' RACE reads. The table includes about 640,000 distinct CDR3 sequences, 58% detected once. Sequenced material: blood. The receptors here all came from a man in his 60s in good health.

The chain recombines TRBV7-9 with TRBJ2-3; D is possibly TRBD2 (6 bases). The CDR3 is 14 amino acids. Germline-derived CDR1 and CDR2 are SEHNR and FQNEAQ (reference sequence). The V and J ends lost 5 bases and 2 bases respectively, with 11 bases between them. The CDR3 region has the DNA TGTGCCAGCAGCCCCGGGACTGACACAGATACGCAGTATTTT. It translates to CASSPGTDTDTQYF.

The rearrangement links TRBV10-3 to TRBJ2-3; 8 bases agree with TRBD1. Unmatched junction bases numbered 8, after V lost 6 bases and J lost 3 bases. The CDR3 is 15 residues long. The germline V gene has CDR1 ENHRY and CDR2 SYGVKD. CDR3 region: CAISFQGAPTDTQYF. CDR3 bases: TGTGCCATCAGCTTCCAGGGGGCGCCGACAGATACGCAGTATTTT.

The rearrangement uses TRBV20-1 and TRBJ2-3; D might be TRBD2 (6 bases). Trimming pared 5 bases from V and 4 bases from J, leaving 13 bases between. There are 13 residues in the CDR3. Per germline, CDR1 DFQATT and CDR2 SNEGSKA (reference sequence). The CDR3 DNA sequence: TGCAGTGCTGGAAGGGAGCGGGCAGATACGCAGTATTTT. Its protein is CSAGRERADTQYF.

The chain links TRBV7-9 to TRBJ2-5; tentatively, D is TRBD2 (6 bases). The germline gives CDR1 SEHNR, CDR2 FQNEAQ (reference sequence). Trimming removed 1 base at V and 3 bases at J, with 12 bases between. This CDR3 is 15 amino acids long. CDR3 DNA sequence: TGTGCCAGCAGCTTAGTGGGGGGTCTAGAAGAGACCCAGTACTTC. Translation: CASSLVGGLEETQYF.

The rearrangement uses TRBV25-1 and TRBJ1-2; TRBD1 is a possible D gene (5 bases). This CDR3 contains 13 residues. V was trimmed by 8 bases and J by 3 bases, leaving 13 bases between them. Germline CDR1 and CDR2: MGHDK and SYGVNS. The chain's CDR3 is CASCRDAYYGYTF. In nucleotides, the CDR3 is TGTGCCAGCTGCCGGGACGCCTACTATGGCTACACCTTC.

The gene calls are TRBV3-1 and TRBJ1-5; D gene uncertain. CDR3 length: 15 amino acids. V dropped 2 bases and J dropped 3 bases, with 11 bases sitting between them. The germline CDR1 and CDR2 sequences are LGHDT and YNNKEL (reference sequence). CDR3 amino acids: CASSQRAGDNQPQHF. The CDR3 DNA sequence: TGTGCCAGCAGCCAAAGGGCCGGGGACAATCAGCCCCAGCATTTT.

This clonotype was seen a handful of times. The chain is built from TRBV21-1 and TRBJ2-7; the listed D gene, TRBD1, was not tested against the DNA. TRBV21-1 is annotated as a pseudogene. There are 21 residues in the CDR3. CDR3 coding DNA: TGTGCCAGCAGCAAAAAGGAAAAAGGGCGTCCCAGGGTTTGGGGATCCTACGAGCAGTACTTC. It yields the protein CASSKKEKGRPRVWGSYEQYF.

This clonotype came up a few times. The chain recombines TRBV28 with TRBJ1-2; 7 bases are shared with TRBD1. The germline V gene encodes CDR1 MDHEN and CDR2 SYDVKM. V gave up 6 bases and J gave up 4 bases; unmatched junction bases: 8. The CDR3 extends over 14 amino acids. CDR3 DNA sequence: TGTGCCAGCAGACCGGGACAGAGGACCTATGGCTACACCTTC. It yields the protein CASRPGQRTYGYTF.

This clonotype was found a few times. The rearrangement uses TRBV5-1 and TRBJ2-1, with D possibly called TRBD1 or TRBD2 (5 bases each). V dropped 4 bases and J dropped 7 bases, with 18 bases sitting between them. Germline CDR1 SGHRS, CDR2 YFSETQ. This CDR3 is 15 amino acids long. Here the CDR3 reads CASSLRDPDVNEQFF. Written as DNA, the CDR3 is TGCGCCAGCAGCCTCAGGGACCCGGACGTGAATGAGCAGTTCTTC.

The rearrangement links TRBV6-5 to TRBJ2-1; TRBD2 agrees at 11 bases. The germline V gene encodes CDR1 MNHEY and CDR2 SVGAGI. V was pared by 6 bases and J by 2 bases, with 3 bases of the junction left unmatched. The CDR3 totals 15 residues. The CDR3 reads CASSKTSGAYNEQFF. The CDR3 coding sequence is TGTGCCAGCAGCAAGACTAGCGGGGCCTACAATGAGCAGTTCTTC.

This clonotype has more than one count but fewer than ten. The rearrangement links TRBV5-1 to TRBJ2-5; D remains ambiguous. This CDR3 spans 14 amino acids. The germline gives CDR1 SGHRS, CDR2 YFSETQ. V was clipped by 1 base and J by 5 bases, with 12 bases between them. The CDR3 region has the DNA TGCGCCAGCAGCTTGAGTCCGGGTACGGAGACCCAGTACTTC. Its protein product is CASSLSPGTETQYF.

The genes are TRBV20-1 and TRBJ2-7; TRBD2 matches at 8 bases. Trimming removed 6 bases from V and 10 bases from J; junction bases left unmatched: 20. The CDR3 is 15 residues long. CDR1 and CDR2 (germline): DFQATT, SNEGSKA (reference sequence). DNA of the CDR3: TGCAGTGCGCCTCGCGGGGGGCGAGAGGGAAACGCTCAGTACTTC. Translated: CSAPRGGREGNAQYF.

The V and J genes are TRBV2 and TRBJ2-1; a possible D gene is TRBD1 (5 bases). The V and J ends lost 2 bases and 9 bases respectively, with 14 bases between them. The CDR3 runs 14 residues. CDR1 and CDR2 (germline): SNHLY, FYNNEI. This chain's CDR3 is CASSEQGAGGEQFF. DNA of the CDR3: TGTGCCAGCAGTGAACAAGGGGCAGGTGGTGAGCAGTTCTTC.

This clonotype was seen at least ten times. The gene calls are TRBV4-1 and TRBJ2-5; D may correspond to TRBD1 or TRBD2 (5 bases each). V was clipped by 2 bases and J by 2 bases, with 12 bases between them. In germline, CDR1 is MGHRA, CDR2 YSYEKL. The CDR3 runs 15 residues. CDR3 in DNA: TGCGCCAGCAGCCAAACGGGGCGAACACAAGAGACCCAGTACTTC. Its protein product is CASSQTGRTQETQYF.